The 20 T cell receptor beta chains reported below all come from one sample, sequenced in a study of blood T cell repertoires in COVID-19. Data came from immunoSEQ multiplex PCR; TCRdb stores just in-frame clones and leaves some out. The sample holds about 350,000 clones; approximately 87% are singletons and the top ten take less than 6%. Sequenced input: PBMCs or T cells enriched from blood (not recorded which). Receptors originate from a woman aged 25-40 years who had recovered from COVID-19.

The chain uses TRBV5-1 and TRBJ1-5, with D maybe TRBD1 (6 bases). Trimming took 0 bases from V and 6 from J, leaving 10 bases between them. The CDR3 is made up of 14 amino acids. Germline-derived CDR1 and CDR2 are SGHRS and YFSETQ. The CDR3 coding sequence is TGCGCCAGCAGCTTGGTGGGGGCAGGTCAGCCCCAGCATTTT. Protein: CASSLVGAGQPQHF.

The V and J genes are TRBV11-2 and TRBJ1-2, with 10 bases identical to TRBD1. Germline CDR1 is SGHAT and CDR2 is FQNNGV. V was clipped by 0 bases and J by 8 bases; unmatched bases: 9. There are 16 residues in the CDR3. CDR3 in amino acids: CASSLDMRQGAGGYTF. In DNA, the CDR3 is TGTGCCAGCAGCTTAGATATGCGACAGGGGGCTGGAGGCTACACCTTC.

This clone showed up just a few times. Here the CDR3 DNA reads TGTGCCAGCAGCTTATCAGGGCGGAGTAACTATGGCTACACCTTC. Protein sequence: CASSLSGRSNYGYTF. The rearrangement links TRBV7-9 to TRBJ1-2; a possible D gene is TRBD1 (5 bases). Per the germline V gene, CDR1 is SEHNR and CDR2 is FQNEAQ (reference sequence). The CDR3 runs 15 residues. V was trimmed by 2 bases and J by 1 base, leaving 11 bases between them.

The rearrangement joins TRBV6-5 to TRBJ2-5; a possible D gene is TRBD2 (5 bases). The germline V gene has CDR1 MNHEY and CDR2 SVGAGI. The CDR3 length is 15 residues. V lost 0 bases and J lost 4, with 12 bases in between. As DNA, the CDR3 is TGTGCCAGCAGTTACTCCCGGACCCGGGGAGAGACCCAGTACTTC. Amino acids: CASSYSRTRGETQYF.

CDR3 amino acids: CASSERGTGRYTEAFF. CDR3 bases: TGTGCCAGCAGTGAACGGGGGACAGGGCGTTACACTGAAGCTTTCTTT. The rearrangement joins TRBV6-1 to TRBJ1-1, with 9 positions matching TRBD1. Losses at the gene ends were 2 bases for V and 3 bases for J; bases not matched to a gene: 7. The CDR3 length is 16 residues. Germline CDR1 reads MNHNS; CDR2 reads SASEGT.

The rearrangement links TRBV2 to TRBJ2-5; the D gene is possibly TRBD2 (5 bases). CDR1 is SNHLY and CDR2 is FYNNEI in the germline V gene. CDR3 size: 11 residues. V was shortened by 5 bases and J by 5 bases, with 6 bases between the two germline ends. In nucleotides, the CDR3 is TGTGCCAGCAGTTGGGAGGAGACCCAGTACTTC. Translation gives CASSWEETQYF.

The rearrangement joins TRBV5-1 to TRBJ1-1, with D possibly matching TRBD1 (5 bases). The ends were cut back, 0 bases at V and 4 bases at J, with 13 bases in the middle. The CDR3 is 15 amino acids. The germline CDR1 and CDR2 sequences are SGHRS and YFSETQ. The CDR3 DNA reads TGCGCCAGCAGCTTGGAGGCCAGGGATAGCACTGAAGCTTTCTTT. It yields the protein CASSLEARDSTEAFF.

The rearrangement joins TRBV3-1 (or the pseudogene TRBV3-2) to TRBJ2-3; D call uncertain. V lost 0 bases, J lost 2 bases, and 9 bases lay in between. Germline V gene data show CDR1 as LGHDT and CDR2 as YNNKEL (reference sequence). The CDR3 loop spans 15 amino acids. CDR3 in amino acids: CASSQERSLTDTQYF. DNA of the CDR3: TGTGCCAGCAGCCAAGAGCGTAGCCTCACAGATACGCAGTATTTT.

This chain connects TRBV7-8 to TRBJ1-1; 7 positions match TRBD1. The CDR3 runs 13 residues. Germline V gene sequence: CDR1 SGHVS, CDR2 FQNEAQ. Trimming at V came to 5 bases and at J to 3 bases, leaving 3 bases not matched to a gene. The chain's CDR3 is CASSPTGYTEAFF. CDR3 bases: TGTGCCAGCAGCCCGACAGGGTACACTGAAGCTTTCTTT.

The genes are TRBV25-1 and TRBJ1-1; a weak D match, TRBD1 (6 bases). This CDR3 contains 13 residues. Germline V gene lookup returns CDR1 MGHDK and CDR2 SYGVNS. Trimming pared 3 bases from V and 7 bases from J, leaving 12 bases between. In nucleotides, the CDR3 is TGTGCCAGCAGTGATGGACAGAGGGATGAAGCTTTCTTT. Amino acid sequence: CASSDGQRDEAFF. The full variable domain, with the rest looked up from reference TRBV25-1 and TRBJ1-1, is EADIYQTPRYLVIGTGKKITLECSQTMGHDKMYWYQQDPGMELHLIHYSYGVNSTEKGDLSSESTVSRIRTEHFPLTLESARPSHTSQYLCASSDGQRDEAFFGQGTRLTVV.

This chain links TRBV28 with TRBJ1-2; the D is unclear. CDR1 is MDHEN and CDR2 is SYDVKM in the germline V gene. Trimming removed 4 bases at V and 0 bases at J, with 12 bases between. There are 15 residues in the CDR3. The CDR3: CASSSYSGPNYGYTF. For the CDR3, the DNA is TGTGCCAGCAGTTCCTACAGCGGCCCTAACTATGGCTACACCTTC.

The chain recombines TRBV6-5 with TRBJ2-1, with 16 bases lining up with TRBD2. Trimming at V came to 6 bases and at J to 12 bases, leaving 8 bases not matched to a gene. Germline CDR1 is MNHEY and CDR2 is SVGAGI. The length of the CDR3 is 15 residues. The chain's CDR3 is CASREGLAGGPRQFF. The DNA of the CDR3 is TGTGCCAGCAGGGAGGGACTAGCGGGGGGGCCAAGGCAGTTCTTC.

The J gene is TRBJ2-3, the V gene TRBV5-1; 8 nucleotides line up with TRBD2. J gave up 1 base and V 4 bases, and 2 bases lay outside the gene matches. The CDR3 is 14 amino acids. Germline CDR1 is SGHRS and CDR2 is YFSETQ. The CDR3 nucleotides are TGCGCCAGCAGCGTACTAGCGGGCACAGATACGCAGTATTTT. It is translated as CASSVLAGTDTQYF. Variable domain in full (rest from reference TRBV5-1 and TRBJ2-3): KAGVTQTPRYLIKTRGQQVTLSCSPISGHRSVSWYQQTPGQGLQFLFEYFSETQRNKGNFPGRFSGRQFSNSRSEMNVSTLELGDSALYLCASSVLAGTDTQYFGPGTRLTVL.

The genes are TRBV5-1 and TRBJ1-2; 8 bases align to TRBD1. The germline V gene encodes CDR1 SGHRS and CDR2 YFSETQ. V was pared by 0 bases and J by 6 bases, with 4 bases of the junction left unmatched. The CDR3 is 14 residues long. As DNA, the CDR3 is TGCGCCAGCAGCTTGGTAGGACAGGGTGATGGCTACACCTTC. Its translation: CASSLVGQGDGYTF.

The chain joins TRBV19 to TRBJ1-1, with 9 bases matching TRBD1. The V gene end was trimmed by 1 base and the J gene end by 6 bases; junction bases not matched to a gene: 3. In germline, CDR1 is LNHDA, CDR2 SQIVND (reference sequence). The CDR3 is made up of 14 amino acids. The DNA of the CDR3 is TGTGCCAGTAGTATAGGGGGGACAGGGTCTGAAGCTTTCTTT. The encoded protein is CASSIGGTGSEAFF.

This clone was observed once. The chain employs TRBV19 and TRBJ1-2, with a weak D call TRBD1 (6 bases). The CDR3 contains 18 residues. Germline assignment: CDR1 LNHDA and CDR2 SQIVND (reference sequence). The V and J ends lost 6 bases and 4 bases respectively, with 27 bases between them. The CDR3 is CASRREGRGLLAGYGYTF. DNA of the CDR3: TGTGCCAGTAGACGGGAGGGCAGGGGCCTCCTTGCGGGCTATGGCTACACCTTC.

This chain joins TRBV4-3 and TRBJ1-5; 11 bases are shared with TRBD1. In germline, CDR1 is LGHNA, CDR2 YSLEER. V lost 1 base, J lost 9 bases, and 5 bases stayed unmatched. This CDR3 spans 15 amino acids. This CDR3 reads CASSQGTGGSPPQHF. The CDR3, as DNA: TGCGCCAGCAGCCAAGGGACAGGGGGCAGTCCGCCCCAGCATTTT.

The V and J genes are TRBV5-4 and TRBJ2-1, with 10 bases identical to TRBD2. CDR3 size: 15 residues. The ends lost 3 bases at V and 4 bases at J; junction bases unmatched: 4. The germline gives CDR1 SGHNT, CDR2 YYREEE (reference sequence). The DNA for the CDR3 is TGTGCCAGCAGCTGGGGACTAGCGCGGTACAATGAGCAGTTCTTC. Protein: CASSWGLARYNEQFF.

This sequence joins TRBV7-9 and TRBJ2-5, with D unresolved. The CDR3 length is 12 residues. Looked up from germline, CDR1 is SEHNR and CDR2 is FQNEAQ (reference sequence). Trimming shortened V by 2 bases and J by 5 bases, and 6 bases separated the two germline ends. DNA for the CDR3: TGTGCCAGCAGCTTACTGGGCGAGACCCAGTACTTC. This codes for CASSLLGETQYF. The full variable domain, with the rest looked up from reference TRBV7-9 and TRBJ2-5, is DTGVSQNPRHKITKRGQNVTFRCDPISEHNRLYWYRQTLGQGPEFLTYFQNEAQLEKSRLLSDRFSAERPKGSFSTLEIQRTEQGDSAMYLCASSLLGETQYFGPGTRLLVL.

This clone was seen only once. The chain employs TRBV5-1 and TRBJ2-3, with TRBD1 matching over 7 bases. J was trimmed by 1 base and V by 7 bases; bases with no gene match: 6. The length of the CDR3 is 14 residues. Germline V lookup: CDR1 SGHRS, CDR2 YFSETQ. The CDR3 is CASAPGQRTDTQYF. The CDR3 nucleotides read TGCGCCAGCGCGCCGGGACAGCGCACAGATACGCAGTATTTT.